One T cell receptor (beta chain) is described in this entry. Here immunoSEQ multiplex PCR was the method, and the copy in TCRdb shows in-frame clones only, minus some. Among some 390,000 clones listed, over 75% were seen once. These data are taken from a study of blood T cell repertoires in COVID-19. Across the whole study: Italy, Spain and the United States were the sources of the convalescent and acute COVID-19 samples.

Per germline, CDR1 LNHDA and CDR2 SQIVND (reference sequence). Trimming took off 7 bases at V and 4 bases at J, with 10 bases between the two ends. The CDR3 is 12 residues long. Source material: peripheral blood. The chain recombines TRBV19 with TRBJ1-2; D is ambiguous. This TCR derives from an older woman with COVID-19, enrolled during active disease. This CDR3 reads CASIGGAYGYTF. DNA of the CDR3: TGTGCCAGTATCGGCGGAGCCTATGGCTACACCTTC.